These 9 T cell receptor beta chains came from one sample sequenced in a study of neurological immune-mediated disorders. TCRdb processed the 5' RACE reads anew with MiXCR; each CDR3 protein has one entry. This sample has some 22,000 distinct CDR3 sequences, with approximately 15% found just once. The sequencing input was CD8+ T cells from blood. All receptors derive from a woman under 30 with multiple sclerosis.

This clonotype showed up many times. The chain combines TRBV20-1 with TRBJ2-7, with TRBD2 identical over 13 bases. The junction had 6 bases not matched to a gene; V was cut back by 3 bases and J by 1 base. Germline V gene sequence: CDR1 DFQATT, CDR2 SNEGSKA (reference sequence). The CDR3 spans 16 residues. The DNA for the CDR3 is TGCAGTGCTAGGAGGGGGACTAGCGGGGATTCCTACGAGCAGTACGTC. Residues: CSARRGTSGDSYEQYV.

This clonotype has just a few counts. The V call is TRBV12-3 or TRBV12-4, the J call TRBJ2-7, with a possible D match to TRBD2 (5 bases). The length of the CDR3 is 15 residues. V was cut by 6 bases and J by 2 bases, with 17 bases left in between. The CDR3 sequence: CASRISGVTPYEQYF. CDR3 sequence (DNA): TGTGCCAGCAGGATCTCCGGGGTGACACCCTACGAGCAGTACTTC.

V usage is TRBV24-1 and J usage is TRBJ1-5; D gene unclear. The length of the CDR3 is 15 residues. V shed 7 bases and J shed 2 bases, with 14 bases lying between them. Looked up from germline, CDR1 is KGHDR and CDR2 is SFDVKD. The CDR3 coding sequence is TGTGCCACCAGCTGGGCCCCAGATGGCAATCAGCCCCAGCATTTT. Encoded protein: CATSWAPDGNQPQHF.

This clonotype has only a few counts. The J gene is TRBJ2-7, the V gene TRBV20-1; TRBD1 is a possible D gene (6 bases). Germline V lookup: CDR1 DFQATT, CDR2 SNEGSKA (reference sequence). The CDR3 extends over 12 amino acids. V was clipped by 5 bases and J by 5 bases, with 13 bases between them. CDR3 DNA: TGCAGTGCTTCTTTACAGGGTAACGAGCAGTACGTC. Encoded protein: CSASLQGNEQYV.

This clonotype appeared many times. V gene TRBV6-6 combines with J gene TRBJ1-1; D is uncertain. The CDR3 runs to 14 residues. Between the trimmed V and J ends, which lost 6 bases and 9 bases, there was a span of 20 bases. Germline V gene data show CDR1 as MNHNY and CDR2 as SVGAGI (reference sequence). This CDR3 is CASSPDGKGGKAFF. The CDR3 DNA follows: TGTGCCAGCAGCCCCGATGGGAAGGGTGGGAAAGCTTTCTTT.

This clonotype is medium-sized (0.01 to 0.1%) within its sample. The genes are TRBV29-1 and TRBJ2-7; TRBD1 matches 9 bases. Germline V gene lookup returns CDR1 SQVTM and CDR2 ANQGSEA. This CDR3 contains 13 residues. J lost 4 bases, V lost 5 bases, and 6 bases had no gene match. In DNA form, the CDR3 reads TGCAGCGTTCCGGGACAGGGTTTTTACGAGCAGTACTTC. Its protein product is CSVPGQGFYEQYF.

The sample holds many counts of this clonotype. This chain joins TRBV10-3 and TRBJ2-1; 9 bases fit TRBD2. J gave up 8 bases and V 2 bases, and 10 bases lay outside the gene matches. CDR1 is ENHRY and CDR2 is SYGVKD in the germline V gene. The length of the CDR3 is 16 residues. The CDR3: CAISEAGTSISDEQFF. In DNA form, the CDR3 reads TGTGCCATCAGTGAGGCCGGGACTAGCATCTCCGATGAGCAGTTCTTC.

This clonotype was seen many times. J is TRBJ2-7 and V is TRBV7-3; a weak D match, TRBD2 (5 bases). The CDR3 contains 15 residues. The V end lost 2 bases, the J end lost 0 bases, and 11 bases lay between the germline ends. Germline V gives CDR1 SGHTA, CDR2 FQGTGA. CDR3 in amino acids: CASSLDPGSSYEQYF. The CDR3 coding sequence is TGTGCCAGCAGCTTAGATCCGGGGAGCTCCTACGAGCAGTACTTC.

This clonotype is medium-sized by share. The chain links TRBV20-1 to TRBJ2-7; perhaps TRBD2 as D (5 bases). The CDR3 has 17 residues. Trimming pared 7 bases from V and 0 bases from J, leaving 25 bases between. Germline CDR1 reads DFQATT; CDR2 reads SNEGSKA (reference sequence). The CDR3 loop reads CSEAVGQADPSSYEQYV. Here the CDR3 DNA reads TGCAGTGAAGCGGTAGGTCAGGCTGATCCCAGCTCCTACGAGCAGTACGTC.